These 27 T cell receptor beta chains were sequenced from one sample in a study of blood T cell repertoires in COVID-19. The method was immunoSEQ multiplex PCR; TCRdb's version includes in-frame clones alone and lacks a portion of them. The data contain hundreds of thousands of clones, about 90% of them seen just once; the ten biggest clones take up approximately 0.92%. Sequencing input: peripheral blood. The origin of the receptors is a man aged 18 to 30 with COVID-19, enrolled during active disease.

The chain recombines TRBV6-1 with TRBJ2-3; 7 bases line up with TRBD1. J was trimmed by 6 bases and V by 2 bases; bases with no gene match: 5. This CDR3 spans 14 amino acids. CDR1 and CDR2 from the germline V gene are MNHNS and SASEGT. The DNA for the CDR3 is TGTGCCAGCAGTGAAAGGACAGGCGATGATACGCAGTATTTT. This codes for CASSERTGDDTQYF.

The V call is TRBV25-1, the J call TRBJ2-1, with 7 nucleotides matching TRBD2. This CDR3 contains 15 residues. Germline lookup yields CDR1 MGHDK and CDR2 SYGVNS. V dropped 1 base and J dropped 6; count of bases not matched to a gene: 6. The CDR3 here is CASSEFRGEFNEQFF. The CDR3 DNA is TGTGCCAGCAGTGAATTTCGGGGGGAGTTCAATGAGCAGTTCTTC.

The chain joins TRBV4-1 to TRBJ2-5, with D unclear. Trimming shortened V by 1 base and J by 1 base, and 7 bases separated the two germline ends. The CDR3 spans 14 residues. Germline values: CDR1 MGHRA, CDR2 YSYEKL. For the CDR3, the DNA is TGCGCCAGCAGCCAAGGTATGAGCCAAGAGACCCAGTACTTC. Amino acid sequence: CASSQGMSQETQYF.

This clone was observed a single time. V usage is TRBV7-8 and J usage is TRBJ2-3, with 7 bases fitting TRBD1. The V gene end was trimmed by 5 bases and the J gene end by 4 bases; junction bases not matched to a gene: 9. The CDR3 is 15 amino acids. Germline V gene sequence: CDR1 SGHVS, CDR2 FQNEAQ. CDR3 protein: CASSQGDLRADTQYF. CDR3 bases: TGTGCCAGCAGCCAGGGGGACCTTCGGGCAGATACGCAGTATTTT.

The genes are TRBV19 and TRBJ1-1, with 9 bases identical to TRBD1. Trimming removed 2 bases from V and 4 bases from J; junction bases left unmatched: 5. Germline lookup yields CDR1 LNHDA and CDR2 SQIVND (reference sequence). This CDR3 is built from 15 residues. This chain's CDR3 is CASSILGQGSTEAFF. The CDR3 DNA reads TGTGCCAGTAGTATATTGGGACAGGGAAGCACTGAAGCTTTCTTT.

V usage is TRBV11-2 and J usage is TRBJ2-1; D gene uncertain. Deletions cut 1 base from V and 3 bases from J, with 10 bases between. CDR1 SGHAT and CDR2 FQNNGV come from the germline V gene. This CDR3 has 15 residues. Written as DNA, the CDR3 is TGTGCCAGCAGCTTAGCGGGTCGCGGCTACAATGAGCAGTTCTTC. Its protein product is CASSLAGRGYNEQFF. Full variable domain (remainder filled in from reference TRBV11-2 and TRBJ2-1): EAGVAQSPRYKIIEKRQSVAFWCNPISGHATLYWYQQILGQGPKLLIQFQNNGVVDDSQLPKDRFSAERLKGVDSTLKIQPAKLEDSAVYLCASSLAGRGYNEQFFGPGTRLTVL.

J is TRBJ2-7 and V is TRBV7-8; 11 bases are shared with TRBD2. V shed 0 bases and J 3 bases; nucleotides not matched to a gene: 4. Germline lookup yields CDR1 SGHVS and CDR2 FQNEAQ. The CDR3 consists of 16 residues. The DNA of the CDR3 is TGTGCCAGCAGCTTAGCGGGACTAGCGGTAATCTACGAGCAGTACTTC. This codes for CASSLAGLAVIYEQYF. Based on the CDR3 plus reference TRBV7-8 and TRBJ2-7, the full variable domain is GAGVSQSPRYKVAKRGQDVALRCDPISGHVSLFWYQQALGQGPEFLTYFQNEAQLDKSGLPSDRFFAERPEGSVSTLKIQRTQQEDSAVYLCASSLAGLAVIYEQYFGPGTRLTVT.

CDR3 amino acids: CASSSSPGLAGGIGTDTQYF. The CDR3 DNA sequence: TGTGCCAGCAGCTCCTCGCCGGGACTAGCGGGGGGGATCGGCACAGATACGCAGTATTTT. This chain connects TRBV5-5 to TRBJ2-3, with 16 bases lining up with TRBD2. The CDR3 is 20 amino acids. The germline V gene has CDR1 SGHKS and CDR2 YYEKEE (reference sequence). The trim removed 3 bases at V and 1 base at J, leaving 11 bases unmatched.

This clone was recorded once. This chain uses TRBV3-1 (or the pseudogene TRBV3-2) with TRBJ1-3; no definite D call. The CDR3 contains 14 residues. Trimming cost V 3 bases and J 3 bases, with 9 bases left between them. CDR1 is LGHDT, CDR2 YNNKEL, per germline (reference sequence). CDR3 residues: CASSQPGFGNTIYF. Here the CDR3 DNA reads TGTGCCAGCAGCCAGCCGGGATTTGGAAACACCATATATTTT.

The rearrangement joins TRBV6-5 to TRBJ2-7; 8 bases fit TRBD1. The germline V gene has CDR1 MNHEY and CDR2 SVGAGI. The CDR3 has 15 residues. The ends lost 3 bases at V and 1 base at J; junction bases unmatched: 5. Here the CDR3 reads CASSYGDRNSYEQYF. The CDR3, as DNA: TGTGCCAGCAGTTATGGGGACAGGAATTCCTACGAGCAGTACTTC.

This clone was counted once. Other DNA sequences of this sample code for an identical CDR3. This chain connects TRBV7-3 to TRBJ2-3; 10 positions agree with TRBD2. Germline assignment: CDR1 SGHTA and CDR2 FQGTGA. This CDR3 has 14 residues. V trimming: 6 bases; J trimming: 5 bases; junction bases outside the gene matches: 5. The CDR3 protein is CASSLAGGIDTQYF. CDR3 nucleotides: TGTGCCAGCAGTTTAGCGGGAGGCATAGATACGCAGTATTTT.

The chain has TRBV7-8 and TRBJ2-2; weak D call: TRBD2 (6 bases). This CDR3 spans 16 amino acids. With 5 bases removed from V and 4 bases from J, the gap between germline ends came to 17 bases. CDR1 and CDR2 from the germline V gene are SGHVS and FQNEAQ. CDR3 in amino acids: CASSPHWRGGTGELFF. CDR3 in DNA: TGTGCCAGCAGCCCTCACTGGCGGGGCGGCACCGGGGAGCTGTTTTTT.

J is TRBJ2-3 and V is TRBV9; 7 bases line up with TRBD1. This CDR3 contains 15 residues. The germline gives CDR1 SGDLS, CDR2 YYNGEE. The ends lost 4 bases at V and 2 bases at J; junction bases unmatched: 7. This CDR3 reads CASSREGGDTDTQYF. CDR3 DNA sequence: TGTGCCAGCAGCCGGGAAGGGGGCGACACAGATACGCAGTATTTT.

The chain links TRBV11-3 to TRBJ1-1; 7 nucleotides line up with TRBD1. This CDR3 spans 14 amino acids. With 5 bases clipped from V and 2 bases from J, the junction kept 5 bases outside the gene matches. Germline CDR1 is SGHNT and CDR2 is YENEEA. CDR3 in amino acids: CASSQGQFNTEAFF. In nucleotides, the CDR3 is TGTGCCAGCAGCCAGGGACAGTTTAACACTGAAGCTTTCTTT.

The chain is built from TRBV11-1 and TRBJ2-1, with D tentatively TRBD2 (6 bases). The CDR3 consists of 11 residues. The germline CDR1 and CDR2 sequences are SGHAT and FQDESV (reference sequence). Trimming cost V 1 base and J 12 bases, with 7 bases left between them. This CDR3 reads CASSLVGGQFF. In DNA, the CDR3 is TGTGCCAGCAGCTTAGTGGGGGGGCAGTTCTTC.

V is TRBV12-5 and J is TRBJ2-2, with D possibly matching TRBD2 (5 bases). The germline V gene encodes CDR1 LGHNT and CDR2 FRNRAP. This CDR3 contains 17 residues. V lost 4 bases and J 3 bases, leaving 18 bases between the germline ends. The CDR3 protein is CASGSLGGPVYTGELFF. The CDR3 nucleotides are TGTGCTAGTGGTTCCCTGGGCGGGCCGGTCTACACCGGGGAGCTGTTTTTT.

This sequence joins TRBV5-1 and TRBJ1-4, with a weak D call TRBD1 (6 bases). Trimming stripped 0 bases from V and 4 bases from J, with 7 bases between. Germline V gene data show CDR1 as SGHRS and CDR2 as YFSETQ. The CDR3 is 14 amino acids. This CDR3 reads CASSLGQVNEKLFF. The DNA for the CDR3 is TGCGCCAGCAGCTTGGGACAGGTTAATGAAAAACTGTTTTTT.

The chain has TRBV10-3 and TRBJ1-5, with D uncertain. The germline gives CDR1 ENHRY, CDR2 SYGVKD. The CDR3 is made up of 13 amino acids. The V end was cut by 2 bases, the J end by 1 base, with 3 bases between. CDR3 coding DNA: TGTGCCATCAGTGAGGAGAGCAATCAGCCCCAGCATTTT. It specifies CAISEESNQPQHF.

V and J are TRBV10-3 and TRBJ2-7; perhaps TRBD2 as D (7 bases). Trimming stripped 4 bases from V and 6 bases from J, with 19 bases between. Germline CDR1 is ENHRY and CDR2 is SYGVKD. The CDR3 is made up of 15 amino acids. As DNA, the CDR3 is TGTGCCATCAGTGGTCTAGGGGGGGGTAATCCCGAGCAGTACTTC. As protein: CAISGLGGGNPEQYF.

CDR3 DNA sequence: TGTGCCAGCAGTGACGGGATTAGACCCGGAGATACGCAGTATTTT. Translation: CASSDGIRPGDTQYF. V and J are TRBV6-1 and TRBJ2-3, with a tentative D call TRBD2 (5 bases). Per the germline V gene, CDR1 is MNHNS and CDR2 is SASEGT. The CDR3 loop spans 15 amino acids. Trimming shortened V by 3 bases and J by 5 bases, and 15 bases separated the two germline ends.

The chain carries TRBV27 and TRBJ2-3; the match to TRBD2 covers 10 bases. Trimming took 5 bases from V and 2 from J; bases not matched to a gene: 7. CDR1 is MNHEY and CDR2 is SMNVEV in the germline V gene (reference sequence). This CDR3 spans 16 amino acids. The CDR3 coding sequence is TGTGCCAGCAGTCCCGGGACTAGCGCCTACACAGATACGCAGTATTTT. This gives the protein CASSPGTSAYTDTQYF.

This clone was detected once. The chain is built from TRBV5-1 and TRBJ2-7, with 9 positions matching TRBD2. Germline CDR1 and CDR2: SGHRS and YFSETQ. The CDR3 has 16 residues. The trim removed 0 bases at V and 1 base at J, leaving 5 bases unmatched. CDR3 coding DNA: TGCGCCAGCAGCTTGGCCGAGCGGGAGGCATCCTACGAGCAGTACTTC. This gives the protein CASSLAEREASYEQYF.

The table lists this clone with a count of one. J is TRBJ2-7 and V is TRBV2; 12 bases fit TRBD2. Germline assignment: CDR1 SNHLY and CDR2 FYNNEI. V gave up 6 bases and J gave up 4 bases; unmatched junction bases: 10. This CDR3 spans 16 amino acids. The CDR3 DNA reads TGTGCCAGCAGAAAAAGACTAGCGGGAGAAAGGTACGAGCAGTACTTC. This encodes CASRKRLAGERYEQYF.

The chain couples TRBV11-3 to TRBJ2-5; 7 bases match TRBD2. Germline V gives CDR1 SGHNT, CDR2 YENEEA. This CDR3 has 15 residues. The V and J ends lost 3 bases and 2 bases, in that order; junction bases with no gene match: 6. Here the CDR3 reads CASSFGGFGQETQYF. CDR3 sequence (DNA): TGTGCCAGCAGCTTCGGGGGGTTTGGGCAAGAGACCCAGTACTTC.

The V call is TRBV4-1, the J call TRBJ2-1; the D gene is possibly TRBD2 (5 bases). Germline V lookup: CDR1 MGHRA, CDR2 YSYEKL. The CDR3 is 17 residues long. V lost 0 bases and J 7 bases, leaving 19 bases between the germline ends. CDR3 nucleotide sequence: TGCGCCAGCAGCCAAGAGCGAGGGCTAACGCGGCGGAATGAGCAGTTCTTC. It codes for CASSQERGLTRRNEQFF.

This clone was counted once. J is TRBJ1-3 and V is TRBV29-1; D is perhaps TRBD1 (5 bases). This CDR3 is 14 amino acids long. V was trimmed by 7 bases and J by 0 bases, leaving 13 bases between them. Germline V CDR1 and CDR2: SQVTM, ANQGSEA. The CDR3 sequence is CSALDKTSGNTIYF. The CDR3 nucleotides are TGCAGCGCCCTGGACAAGACCTCTGGAAACACCATATATTTT.

The chain links TRBV5-1 to TRBJ1-2, with 8 positions matching TRBD1. V dropped 6 bases and J dropped 5; count of bases not matched to a gene: 6. This CDR3 has 13 residues. Germline-derived CDR1 and CDR2 are SGHRS and YFSETQ. Written as DNA, the CDR3 is TGCGCCAGCACGGGCAGGGGGCGTTATGGCTACACCTTC. Its protein is CASTGRGRYGYTF.